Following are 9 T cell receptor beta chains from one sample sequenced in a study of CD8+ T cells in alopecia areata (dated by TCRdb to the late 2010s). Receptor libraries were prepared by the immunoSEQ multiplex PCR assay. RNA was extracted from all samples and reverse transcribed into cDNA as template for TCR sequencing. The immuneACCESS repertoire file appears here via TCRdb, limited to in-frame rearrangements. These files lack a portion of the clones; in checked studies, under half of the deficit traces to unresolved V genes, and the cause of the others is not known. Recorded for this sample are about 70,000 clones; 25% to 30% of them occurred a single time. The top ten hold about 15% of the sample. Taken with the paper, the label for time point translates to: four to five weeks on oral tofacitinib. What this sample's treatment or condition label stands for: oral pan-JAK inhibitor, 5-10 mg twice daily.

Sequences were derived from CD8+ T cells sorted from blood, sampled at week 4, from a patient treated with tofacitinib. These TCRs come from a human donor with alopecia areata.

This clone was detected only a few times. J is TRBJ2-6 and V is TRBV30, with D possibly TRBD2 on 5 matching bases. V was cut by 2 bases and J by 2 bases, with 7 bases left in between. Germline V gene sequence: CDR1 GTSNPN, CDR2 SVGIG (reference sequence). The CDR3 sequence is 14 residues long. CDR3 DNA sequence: TGTGCCTGGAGTTCCGGGGCTGGGGCCAACGTCCTGACTTTC. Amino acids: CAWSSGAGANVLTF.

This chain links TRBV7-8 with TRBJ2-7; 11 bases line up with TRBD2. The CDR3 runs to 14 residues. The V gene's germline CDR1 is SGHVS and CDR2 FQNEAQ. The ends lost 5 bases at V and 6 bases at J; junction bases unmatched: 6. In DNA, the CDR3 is TGTGCCAGCAGCCATACTAGCGGGAGTGGCGAGCAGTACTTC. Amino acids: CASSHTSGSGEQYF. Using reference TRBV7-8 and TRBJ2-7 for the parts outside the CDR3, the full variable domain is GAGVSQSPRYKVAKRGQDVALRCDPISGHVSLFWYQQALGQGPEFLTYFQNEAQLDKSGLPSDRFFAERPEGSVSTLKIQRTQQEDSAVYLCASSHTSGSGEQYFGPGTRLTVT.

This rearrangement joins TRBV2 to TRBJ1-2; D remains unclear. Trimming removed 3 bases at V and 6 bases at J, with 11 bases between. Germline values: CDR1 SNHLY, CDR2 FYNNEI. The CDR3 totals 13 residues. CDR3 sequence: CASSEERENGYTF. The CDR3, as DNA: TGTGCCAGCAGTGAGGAGAGGGAGAATGGCTACACCTTC.

CDR3 DNA sequence: TGCGCCAGCAGCGCCAGACTAGCGGGAGAGCGCACTGAGCAGTTCTTC. This codes for CASSARLAGERTEQFF. The V call is TRBV4-1, the J call TRBJ2-1; 12 bases line up with TRBD2. This CDR3 has 16 amino acids. Trimming at V came to 5 bases and at J to 9 bases, leaving 11 bases not matched to a gene. The germline CDR1 and CDR2 sequences are MGHRA and YSYEKL.

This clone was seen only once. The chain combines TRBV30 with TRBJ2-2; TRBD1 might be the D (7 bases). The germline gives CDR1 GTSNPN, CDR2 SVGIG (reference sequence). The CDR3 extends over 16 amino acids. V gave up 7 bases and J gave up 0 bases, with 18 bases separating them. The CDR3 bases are TGTGCCTCCCAACAACCAGGGGGGCCGAACACCGGGGAGCTGTTTTTT. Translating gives CASQQPGGPNTGELFF.

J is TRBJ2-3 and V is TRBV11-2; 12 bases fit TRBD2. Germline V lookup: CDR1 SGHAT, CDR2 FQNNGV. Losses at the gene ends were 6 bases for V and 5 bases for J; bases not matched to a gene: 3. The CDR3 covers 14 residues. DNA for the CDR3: TGTGCCAGCAGTCAGGGACTAGCGGGAGATACGCAGTATTTT. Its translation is CASSQGLAGDTQYF.

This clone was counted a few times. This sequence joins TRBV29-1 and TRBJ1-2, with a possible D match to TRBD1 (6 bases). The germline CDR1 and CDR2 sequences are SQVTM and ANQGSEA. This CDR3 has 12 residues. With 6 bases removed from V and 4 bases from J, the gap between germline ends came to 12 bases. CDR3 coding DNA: TGCAGCGTCCCGAGAGGGGGCTATGGCTACACCTTC. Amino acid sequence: CSVPRGGYGYTF.

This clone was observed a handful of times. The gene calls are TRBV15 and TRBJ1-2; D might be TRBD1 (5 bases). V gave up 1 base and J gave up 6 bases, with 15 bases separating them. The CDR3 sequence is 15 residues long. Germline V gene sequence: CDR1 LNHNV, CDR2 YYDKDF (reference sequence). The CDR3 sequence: CATSRVRGILDGYTF. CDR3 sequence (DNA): TGTGCCACCAGCAGAGTGCGGGGGATTTTGGATGGCTACACCTTC.

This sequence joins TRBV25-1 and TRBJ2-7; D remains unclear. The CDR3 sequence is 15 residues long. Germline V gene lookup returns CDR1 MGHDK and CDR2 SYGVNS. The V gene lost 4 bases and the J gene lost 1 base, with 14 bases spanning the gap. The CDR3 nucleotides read TGTGCCAGCAGTGTTGGGTTCGAAAATTCCTACGAGCAGTACTTC. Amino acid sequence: CASSVGFENSYEQYF.